This T cell receptor beta chain was obtained from a study of blood T cell repertoires in COVID-19. The wider study: Italy, Spain and the United States were the sources of the convalescent and acute COVID-19 samples. PBMCs, B-cell-depleted T cells, or T cells provided the cDNA or gDNA that made up the material.

V lost 5 bases, J lost 8 bases, and 11 bases stayed unmatched. CDR1 is SGHTA, CDR2 FQGTGA, per germline. The CDR3 sequence is 14 residues long. Methods used by the authors: The authors estimated nucleated cell counts from reference gene primer amplification. The table came from immunoSEQ multiplex PCR; TCRdb's copy has only in-frame clones and leaves some out. V and J calls and clone size are those listed in that table; D and trimming were worked out from the DNA. The table lists some 89,000 clones, over 85% of them singletons. Sequencing was performed on peripheral blood. The receptor was derived from a man aged 50-60 years with acute or convalescent COVID-19. This chain uses TRBV7-3 with TRBJ1-2, with 7 bases lining up with TRBD1. The CDR3 here is CASSQGPTGQGYTF. The DNA of the CDR3 is TGTGCCAGCAGCCAGGGCCCGACAGGGCAAGGCTACACCTTC.